The next 20 T cell receptor beta chains were all read from a single sample in a study of T cell responses to AZD1222 COVID-19 vaccine. Sequencing used immunoSEQ multiplex PCR; TCRdb keeps in-frame clones, though not all of them. This repertoire shows roughly 170,000 clones, 75% to 95% found once; its top ten account for around 2.9%. The source was peripheral blood, collected on day 0 of AZD1222 vaccination. Receptor source: an adult in good health.

This chain connects TRBV29-1 to TRBJ1-5, with a possible D match to TRBD1 (6 bases). V was trimmed by 5 bases and J by 2 bases, leaving 13 bases between them. Germline CDR1 and CDR2: SQVTM and ANQGSEA. The CDR3 has 14 residues. This chain's CDR3 is CSVCGGVGNQPQHF. The CDR3 DNA reads TGCAGCGTTTGCGGGGGCGTAGGCAATCAGCCCCAGCATTTT.

The rearrangement links TRBV6-6 to TRBJ1-3, with 8 nucleotides matching TRBD1. This CDR3 spans 15 amino acids. Trimming cost V 6 bases and J 2 bases; bases outside gene matches: 6. CDR1 and CDR2 (germline): MNHNY, SVGAGI (reference sequence). The CDR3 DNA is TGTGCCAGCAGGGACAGGGTCGTCGCTGGAAACACCATATATTTT. Translated, it gives CASRDRVVAGNTIYF.

V usage is TRBV2 and J usage is TRBJ2-7; a possible D gene is TRBD2 (5 bases). The CDR3 is made up of 14 amino acids. The germline V gene has CDR1 SNHLY and CDR2 FYNNEI. V was shortened by 3 bases and J by 4 bases, with 13 bases between the two germline ends. The CDR3 protein is CASSEIAAAYEQYF. CDR3 coding DNA: TGTGCCAGCAGTGAGATTGCAGCGGCTTACGAGCAGTACTTC.

This chain links TRBV7-8 with TRBJ1-2, with D unresolved. Trimming took 1 base from V and 3 from J, leaving 9 bases between them. CDR1 SGHVS and CDR2 FQNEAQ come from the germline V gene. This CDR3 spans 14 amino acids. CDR3 nucleotide sequence: TGTGCCAGCAGCTTAGGTGGAGATTACTATGGCTACACCTTC. It is translated as CASSLGGDYYGYTF.

This sequence joins TRBV7-9 and TRBJ2-7, with a possible D match to TRBD2 (5 bases). The CDR3 extends over 13 amino acids. The germline gives CDR1 SEHNR, CDR2 FQNEAQ (reference sequence). V gave up 0 bases and J gave up 5 bases, with 8 bases separating them. CDR3 amino acids: CASSLAPGDEQYF. The CDR3 DNA reads TGTGCCAGCAGCTTAGCGCCCGGGGACGAGCAGTACTTC.

V and J are TRBV6-1 and TRBJ2-7; 7 positions agree with TRBD1. Germline CDR1 reads MNHNS; CDR2 reads SASEGT. The CDR3 has 15 amino acids. Trimming took 0 bases from V and 2 from J; bases not matched to a gene: 4. CDR3 in DNA: TGTGCCAGCAGTGAAGCATGGGACAGAGCCTACGAGCAGTACTTC. Protein: CASSEAWDRAYEQYF.

The sample holds one count of this clone. The genes are TRBV12-5 and TRBJ2-4; TRBD1 is a possible D gene (5 bases). Per germline, CDR1 LGHNT and CDR2 FRNRAP. The V gene lost 9 bases and the J gene lost 6 bases, with 12 bases spanning the gap. The CDR3 sequence is 12 residues long. The CDR3 DNA sequence: TGTGCTAGCCAATCCCAGGGAAACATTCAGTACTTC. Translating it yields CASQSQGNIQYF.

The rearrangement uses TRBV7-9 and TRBJ1-4; a weak D match, TRBD1 (6 bases). Trimming took off 1 base at V and 7 bases at J, with 10 bases between the two ends. The CDR3 is 14 residues long. Germline values: CDR1 SEHNR, CDR2 FQNEAQ (reference sequence). CDR3 bases: TGTGCCAGCAGCTTAGACGGAGGGGGTGAAAAACTGTTTTTT. It codes for CASSLDGGGEKLFF. The full variable domain, rest sourced from reference TRBV7-9 and TRBJ1-4, is DTGVSQNPRHKITKRGQNVTFRCDPISEHNRLYWYRQTLGQGPEFLTYFQNEAQLEKSRLLSDRFSAERPKGSFSTLEIQRTEQGDSAMYLCASSLDGGGEKLFFGSGTQLSVL.

CDR3 sequence reads: CASSEGTGGTYGYTF. CDR3 DNA: TGTGCCAGCAGTGAAGGCACAGGCGGAACGTATGGCTACACCTTC. The rearrangement uses TRBV2 and TRBJ1-2, with TRBD1 as a possible D gene (5 bases). The V gene lost 1 base and the J gene lost 5 bases, with 14 bases spanning the gap. Germline V gene lookup returns CDR1 SNHLY and CDR2 FYNNEI. The CDR3 runs 15 residues.

This sequence joins TRBV5-1 and TRBJ2-7; 9 bases map to TRBD1. The CDR3 length is 15 residues. The V segment lost 3 bases and the J segment 2 bases; nucleotides outside the gene matches: 6. CDR1 is SGHRS and CDR2 is YFSETQ in the germline V gene. The CDR3 spells CASSSGQGNPYEQYF. CDR3 in DNA: TGCGCCAGCAGCTCGGGACAGGGAAACCCCTACGAGCAGTACTTC.

This clone has just a few counts. The chain couples TRBV7-9 to TRBJ2-1; D call uncertain. From germline, CDR1 is SEHNR and CDR2 FQNEAQ (reference sequence). The CDR3 runs 12 residues. Trimming took off 2 bases at V and 9 bases at J, with 8 bases between the two ends. The CDR3 DNA sequence: TGTGCCAGCAGCTTAACTCTCCTTGAGCAGTTCTTC. Amino acid sequence: CASSLTLLEQFF.

This chain uses TRBV11-2 with TRBJ2-5, with D possibly TRBD1 on 5 matching bases. The CDR3 consists of 13 residues. Trimming removed 5 bases at V and 1 base at J, with 8 bases between. Per germline, CDR1 SGHAT and CDR2 FQNNGV. Here the CDR3 reads CASSRGLQETQYF. CDR3 DNA: TGTGCCAGCAGCAGGGGTCTCCAAGAGACCCAGTACTTC.

This chain joins TRBV4-2 and TRBJ2-7; D tentatively fits TRBD1 or TRBD2 (6 bases each). The CDR3 contains 16 residues. Germline CDR1 reads LGHNA; CDR2 reads YNFKEQ. The V end lost 0 bases, the J end lost 6 bases, and 18 bases lay between the germline ends. The CDR3 DNA follows: TGTGCCAGCAGCCAAGAGTCGTTACAGGGAGGTTTCGAGCAGTACTTC. As protein: CASSQESLQGGFEQYF.

V usage is TRBV6-2 or TRBV6-3 and J usage is TRBJ1-1; perhaps TRBD1 as D (6 bases). The V and J ends lost 2 bases and 9 bases respectively, with 16 bases between them. Germline V lookup: CDR1 MNHEY, CDR2 SVGEGT. This CDR3 comprises 14 residues. CDR3 protein: CASSYGQLRYQAFF. CDR3 nucleotide sequence: TGTGCCAGCAGTTACGGACAGCTTAGGTACCAAGCTTTCTTT.

The V and J genes are TRBV2 and TRBJ1-5, with D possibly being TRBD1 (6 bases). The CDR3 spans 16 residues. Trimming shortened V by 3 bases and J by 4 bases, and 16 bases separated the two germline ends. Germline V gene lookup returns CDR1 SNHLY and CDR2 FYNNEI. CDR3 loop: CASSEGPTGRNQPQHF. CDR3 DNA sequence: TGTGCCAGCAGTGAGGGGCCTACAGGGCGGAATCAGCCCCAGCATTTT.

The V call is TRBV18, the J call TRBJ2-3; D uncertain. There are 11 residues in the CDR3. V gave up 2 bases and J gave up 6 bases, with 3 bases separating them. Germline V CDR1 and CDR2: KGHSH, LQKENI. The CDR3 coding sequence is TGTGCCAGCTCACCAACGGATACGCAGTATTTT. This codes for CASSPTDTQYF.

This chain uses TRBV29-1 with TRBJ1-2; 8 bases agree with TRBD1. The CDR3 runs to 14 residues. Germline V lookup: CDR1 SQVTM, CDR2 ANQGSEA. With V trimmed by 7 bases and J by 7 bases, 14 bases remained unmatched. The CDR3 reads CSGQGQGLEAGYTF. The DNA of the CDR3 is TGCAGCGGACAAGGACAGGGTCTCGAGGCTGGCTACACCTTC.

This clone was recorded once. The CDR3 is CASSVRTANTGELFF. Written as DNA, the CDR3 is TGCGCCAGCAGCGTTCGGACAGCGAACACCGGGGAGCTGTTTTTT. This chain links TRBV4-3 with TRBJ2-2, with D perhaps matching TRBD1 (6 bases). The length of the CDR3 is 15 residues. Trimming took off 5 bases at V and 0 bases at J, with 10 bases between the two ends. Germline CDR1 LGHNA, CDR2 YSLEER.

The chain couples TRBV7-9 to TRBJ2-5, with 7 bases that match TRBD1. The germline CDR1 and CDR2 sequences are SEHNR and FQNEAQ (reference sequence). The CDR3 is 14 residues long. Trimming took 1 base from V and 6 from J; bases not matched to a gene: 5. CDR3 region: CASSLVTGSKTQYF. Here the CDR3 DNA reads TGTGCCAGCAGCTTAGTGACAGGGTCGAAGACCCAGTACTTC.

The chain has TRBV5-1 and TRBJ1-2, with a tentative D call TRBD1 (5 bases). The length of the CDR3 is 12 residues. Germline V gives CDR1 SGHRS, CDR2 YFSETQ. Trimming cost V 5 bases and J 4 bases, with 9 bases left between them. The CDR3 loop reads CASRFDSYGYTF. The CDR3 DNA reads TGCGCCAGCAGATTTGACAGCTATGGCTACACCTTC.